This is a list of T cell receptor beta chains from one sample in a study of T cell responses to AZD1222 COVID-19 vaccine. Method: immunoSEQ multiplex PCR; TCRdb's copy keeps in-frame clones and lacks some. The table lists approximately 160,000 clones, around 90% of them singletons. Sequencing was performed on peripheral blood, taken on day 0 of AZD1222 vaccination. The receptor set was obtained from an adult in good health. The CDR3 runs from the conserved cysteine through the conserved F or W. D genes are given only for firm matches. Clone size, where shown, is once, few, many, or a class for clones that have expanded.

>TRBJ2-1|NA|NA|TRBV7-3
CASSPPSDDEQFF
TGTGCCAGCAGCCCCCCGTCTGACGATGAGCAGTTCTTC
>TRBJ2-7|NA|TRBD1|TRBV12-3/TRBV12-4
CASRETGAYEQYF
TGTGCCAGCAGGGAGACAGGGGCCTACGAGCAGTACTTC
>TRBJ2-7|NA|NA|TRBV3-1/TRBV3-2
CASSQVGEQYF
TGTGCCAGCAGCCAAGTAGGAGAGCAGTACTTC
>TRBJ1-1|NA|NA|TRBV6-5
CASSRRPGENTEAFF
TGTGCCAGCAGTCGCCGCCCAGGGGAAAACACTGAAGCTTTCTTT
>TRBJ1-2|NA|NA|TRBV10-2
CASSPAQGMRGYTF
TGCGCCAGCAGCCCGGCGCAGGGTATGAGGGGCTACACCTTC
>TRBJ1-5|NA|NA|TRBV6-6
CASRTAGKGNQPQHF
TGTGCCAGCAGAACGGCAGGGAAGGGCAATCAGCCCCAGCATTTT
>TRBJ1-1|NA|NA|TRBV9
CASSVEMNTEAFF
TGTGCCAGCAGCGTAGAGATGAACACTGAAGCTTTCTTT
>TRBJ1-4|NA|NA|TRBV4-1
CASRQSVEATNEKLFF
TGCGCCAGCAGACAGAGCGTAGAGGCAACTAATGAAAAACTGTTTTTT
>TRBJ2-2|NA|TRBD2|TRBV18
CASSPQLAGNTGELFF
TGTGCCAGCTCGCCGCAGCTAGCGGGGAACACCGGGGAGCTGTTTTTT
>TRBJ1-2|NA|NA|TRBV7-2
CASSPAGFSYGYTF
TGTGCCAGCAGCCCAGCGGGCTTCTCCTATGGCTACACCTTC
>TRBJ2-1|NA|TRBD2|TRBV7-2
CASSLKSSGSSLYNEQFF
TGTGCCAGCAGCTTAAAGTCTAGCGGGAGTAGTTTGTACAATGAGCAGTTCTTC
>TRBJ2-3|NA|NA|TRBV5-5
CASSSAMGTDTQYF
TGTGCCAGCAGCTCGGCGATGGGGACGGATACGCAGTATTTT
>TRBJ1-6|NA|NA|TRBV12-3/TRBV12-4
CASRFRDSPLHF
TGTGCCAGCAGATTTAGGGACTCACCCCTCCACTTT
>TRBJ2-1|once|NA|TRBV27
CASSLLSRGPNEQFF
TGTGCCAGCAGTTTATTAAGCCGGGGGCCCAATGAGCAGTTCTTC
>TRBJ1-4|NA|TRBD1|TRBV2
CASSEWTGGEKLFF
TGTGCCAGCAGTGAGTGGACAGGGGGTGAAAAACTGTTTTTT
>TRBJ1-6|NA|NA|TRBV2
CASLLTSPLHF
TGTGCCAGCTTACTAACTTCACCCCTCCACTTT
>TRBJ2-7|NA|NA|TRBV5-5
CASSLSGPQTGQYF
TGTGCCAGCAGCTTGTCCGGGCCTCAAACGGGGCAGTACTTC
>TRBJ2-7|NA|TRBD1|TRBV9
CASSVGGTGVYEQYF
TGTGCCAGCAGCGTAGGGGGGACAGGGGTCTACGAGCAGTACTTC
>TRBJ2-2|NA|NA|TRBV7-3
CASSLGQLTGELFF
TGTGCCAGCAGCCTCGGACAGCTCACCGGGGAGCTGTTTTTT
>TRBJ2-6|NA|NA|TRBV18
CASSLLDLSGANVLTF
TGTGCCAGCTCACTTTTGGATCTCTCTGGGGCCAACGTCCTGACTTTC
>TRBJ1-2|once|TRBD1|TRBV28
CASSVRSTGPLYGYTF
TGTGCCAGCAGCGTACGGTCGACAGGGCCCCTATATGGCTACACCTTC
>TRBJ2-7|NA|NA|TRBV6-5
CASSYSRSSYEQYF
TGTGCCAGCAGTTACTCGCGCAGCTCCTACGAGCAGTACTTC
>TRBJ2-7|NA|TRBD2|TRBV19
CASRKREGGYEQYF
TGTGCCAGTAGGAAGAGGGAGGGCGGCTACGAGCAGTACTTC
>TRBJ2-1|NA|TRBD2|TRBV11-3
CASSLGLAGGKNEQFF
TGTGCCAGCAGCTTAGGGCTAGCGGGAGGGAAAAATGAGCAGTTCTTC
>TRBJ1-2|few|NA|TRBV15
CATSRDQGAYGYTF
TGTGCCACCAGCAGAGATCAAGGGGCCTATGGCTACACCTTC
>TRBJ2-4|NA|NA|TRBV11-2
CASSLAVGDIQYF
TGTGCCAGCAGCTTAGCTGTGGGGGACATTCAGTACTTC
>TRBJ2-3|NA|TRBD2|TRBV27
CASSVLAGEQDTQYF
TGTGCCAGCAGTGTTCTAGCGGGAGAACAAGATACGCAGTATTTT
>TRBJ2-7|few|TRBD2|TRBV5-5
CASSLVPGGYEQYF
TGTGCCAGCAGCTTGGTGCCGGGGGGCTACGAGCAGTACTTC
>TRBJ1-1|NA|TRBD1|TRBV5-1
CASSLSTGGNTEAFF
TGCGCCAGCAGCTTGTCGACAGGGGGCAACACTGAAGCTTTCTTT
>TRBJ1-6|few|NA|TRBV2
CASSEVVRASPLHF
TGTGCCAGCAGTGAAGTGGTGAGGGCTTCACCCCTCCACTTT
>TRBJ2-1|NA|NA|TRBV2
CASSGYNEQFF
TGTGCCAGTTCCGGATACAATGAGCAGTTCTTC
>TRBJ1-1|NA|NA|TRBV28
CASSLRALVFEAFF
TGTGCCAGCAGTTTACGGGCCCTCGTATTTGAAGCTTTCTTT